The T cell receptor (beta chain) described here comes from a study of shared clonotypes between healthy human individuals. This CDR3 region has 13 residues. As handled by the study authors: ImmunoSEQ supplied junction-only sequences lacking quality scores, so filtering was different. Sequencing used immunoSEQ multiplex PCR; TCRdb keeps in-frame clones, though not all of them. The V and J calls and the clone size are those of that table, but D and trimming were determined from the DNA. The data contain around 530,000 clones, around three quarters of them seen just once; the ten biggest clones take up more than 10%. A note on this clone: Its matching antigen is unknown.

Overall study findings and caveats: Only blood samples were collected, and tissue repertoires likely differ. Clonotype sharing among donors was expected to depend on sequencing depth.

Sequencing was performed on PBMCs. This rearrangement joins TRBV21-1 to TRBJ2-7; the D call of TRBD1 is as the table states it, not checked on the DNA. TRBV21-1 is recorded as a pseudogene. The source is a woman aged 40 to 50 in good health. Some clones in this sample may be carry-over from other donors' samples. CDR3 sequence: CASTGTGKGEQYF. The CDR3 DNA follows: TGTGCCAGCACTGGGACAGGGAAGGGCGAGCAGTACTTC.